The T cell receptor beta chain described here comes from a study of T cell responses to AZD1222 COVID-19 vaccine. Study context: Researchers grouped second doses given at about 4 or about 12 weeks into one pool.

Germline V gene data show CDR1 as MRHNA and CDR2 as SNTAGT. This CDR3 is 15 amino acids long. Deletions cut 3 bases from V and 5 bases from J, with 11 bases between. The table came from immunoSEQ multiplex PCR; TCRdb's copy has only in-frame clones and leaves some out. The sample consists of nearly 95,000 clones, about 90% of them appearing once. Sequencing used peripheral blood, obtained on day 0 of AZD1222 vaccination. This chain joins TRBV6-4 and TRBJ1-6; D is undetermined. This TCR derives from an adult in good health. The CDR3 here is CASSEYDGNNSPLHF. The DNA for the CDR3 is TGTGCCAGCAGTGAATACGACGGGAATAATTCACCCCTCCACTTT.